The clone carrying this T cell receptor (beta chain) was seen once. The method was immunoSEQ multiplex PCR; TCRdb's version includes in-frame clones alone and lacks a portion of them. The table records about 8,000 clones, 80% of them present only once. These data originate in a study of T cells after somatic rescue of genetic block. V lost 1 base and J lost 6; bases outside the gene matches: 4. The CDR3 loop spans 15 amino acids. The germline CDR1 and CDR2 sequences are SGHTA and FQGNSA. The sequenced sample consisted of peripheral blood mononuclear cells (PBMCs). The rearrangement links TRBV7-2 to TRBJ2-1, with TRBD2 identical over 9 bases. This TCR was sampled from a boy aged 5-17 years. The CDR3 DNA reads TGTGCCAGCAGCTTAGTTGGGACTAGCCCCAATGAGCAGTTCTTC. Translation: CASSLVGTSPNEQFF. Filled out from reference TRBV7-2 and TRBJ2-1, the complete variable domain reads GAGVSQSPSNKVTEKGKDVELRCDPISGHTALYWYRQSLGQGLEFLIYFQGNSAPDKSGLPSDRFSAERTGGSVSTLTIQRTQQEDSAVYLCASSLVGTSPNEQFFGPGTRLTVL.